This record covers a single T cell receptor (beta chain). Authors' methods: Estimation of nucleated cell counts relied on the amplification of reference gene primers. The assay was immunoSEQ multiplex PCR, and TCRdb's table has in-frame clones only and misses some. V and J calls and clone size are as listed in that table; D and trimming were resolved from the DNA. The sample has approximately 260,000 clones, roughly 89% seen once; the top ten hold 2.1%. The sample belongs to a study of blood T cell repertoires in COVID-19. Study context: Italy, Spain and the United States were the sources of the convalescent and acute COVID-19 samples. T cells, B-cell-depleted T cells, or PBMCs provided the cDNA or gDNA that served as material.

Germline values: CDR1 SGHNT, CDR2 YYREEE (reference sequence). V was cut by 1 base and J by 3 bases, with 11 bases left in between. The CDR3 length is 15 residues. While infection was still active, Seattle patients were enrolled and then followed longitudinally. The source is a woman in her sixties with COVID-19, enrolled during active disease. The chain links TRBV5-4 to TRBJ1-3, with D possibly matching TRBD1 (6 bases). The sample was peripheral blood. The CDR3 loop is CASSLPTGSGNTIYF. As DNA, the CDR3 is TGTGCCAGCAGCTTGCCGACAGGAAGTGGAAACACCATATATTTT. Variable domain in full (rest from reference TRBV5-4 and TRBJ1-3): ETGVTQSPTHLIKTRGQQVTLRCSSQSGHNTVSWYQQALGQGPQFIFQYYREEENGRGNFPPRFSGLQFPNYSSELNVNALELDDSALYLCASSLPTGSGNTIYFGEGSWLTVV.